This is a list of T cell receptor beta chains from one sample in a study of beta chain features in type 1 diabetes. Some clones are missing from TCRdb's copy, which holds only in-frame ones; the method was immunoSEQ multiplex PCR. The repertoire has more than 300,000 clones, around 12% of them found once; the top ten carry around 0.01%. The sequenced material came from naive CD4+ T cells from blood. These receptors were collected from a woman younger than 35 with type 1 diabetes. Each CDR3 is given with its conserved first and last residue. The D gene is left open where the match is weak. The size field is filled for only some rows; it gives once, few, many or a size class.

j_call clone_size d_call cdr3_length v_call cdr3_aa cdr3_nt
TRBJ2-5 . . 12 TRBV5-1 CASSFFQETQYF TGCGCCAGCAGCTTCTTTCAAGAGACCCAGTACTTC
TRBJ1-5 . TRBD1 16 TRBV18 CASSLKRTGGNQPQHF TGTGCCAGCTCACTAAAAAGGACAGGGGGGAATCAGCCCCAGCATTTT
TRBJ2-7 . TRBD1 15 TRBV5-1 CASSPRQGSPYEQYF TGCGCCAGCAGCCCACGACAGGGGTCTCCCTACGAGCAGTACTTC
TRBJ2-5 . . 14 TRBV29-1 CSVEDLGVRETQYF TGCAGCGTTGAAGATCTAGGGGTCCGGGAGACCCAGTACTTC
TRBJ1-5 few TRBD1 16 TRBV25-1 CASRETGSGGNQPQHF TGTGCCAGCAGGGAGACAGGGTCCGGGGGCAATCAGCCCCAGCATTTT
TRBJ1-1 . TRBD1 15 TRBV29-1 CSVPEGGTDNTEAFF TGCAGCGTACCCGAGGGTGGGACAGATAACACTGAAGCTTTCTTT
TRBJ1-5 . . 12 TRBV6-5 CAAGGSNQPQHF TGTGCCGCGGGCGGAAGCAATCAGCCCCAGCATTTT
TRBJ2-3 . TRBD1 14 TRBV5-1 CASSLGQGPDTQYF TGCGCCAGCAGCTTGGGACAGGGGCCAGATACGCAGTATTTT
TRBJ1-2 few . 11 TRBV19 CASSIEGGYTF TGTGCCAGTAGTATCGAGGGAGGCTACACCTTC
TRBJ2-1 few . 13 TRBV27 CASSPRGYNEQFF TGTGCCAGCAGCCCCCGGGGATACAATGAGCAGTTCTTC
TRBJ2-6 . . 16 TRBV27 CASSLQGSGGANVLTF TGTGCCAGCAGTCTACAGGGTTCGGGCGGGGCCAACGTCCTGACTTTC